This record concerns one T cell receptor beta chain sequence. The antigen is not known. These data belong to a study of graft-versus-host responses after intestinal transplantation. Study-level background: In this cohort, recipients had multivisceral, liver-intestinal, or isolated intestinal transplants. Recipients were all induced with anti-thymocyte globulin, then given tacrolimus and steroids for 3 to 4 years. Study results and caveats: GvH clonotypes were identified within recipient marrow, with a subset emerging first in ileum or blood. After transplant, early declines in HvG clones were associated with peak levels of circulating GvH clones.

Here immunoSEQ multiplex PCR was the method, and the copy in TCRdb shows in-frame clones only, minus some. The sample has 13,000 to 15,000 clones, around 94% seen once. This TCR derives from a human patient who received an intestinal transplant, so some T cells may come from the graft donor. This specimen was PBMCs, taken 9 days after transplant.

The CDR3 reads CASSLRRADTDTQYF. The CDR3 DNA is TGTGCCAGCAGTTTGAGGCGGGCGGACACAGATACGCAGTATTTT. The chain couples TRBV11-2 to TRBJ2-3; a weak D match, TRBD2 (5 bases). The V and J ends lost 6 bases and 2 bases respectively, with 15 bases between them. The CDR3 covers 15 residues. CDR1 is SGHAT, CDR2 FQNNGV, per germline.